Sequencing of this TCR beta chain was carried out in a study of blood T cell repertoires in COVID-19. The germline V gene has CDR1 LNHDA and CDR2 SQIVND (reference sequence). This CDR3 region has 12 residues. Between the trimmed V and J ends, which lost 6 bases and 6 bases, there was a span of 9 bases. TCRdb's table, derived via immunoSEQ multiplex PCR, lists solely in-frame clones and lacks some. The data hold about 480,000 clones, with roughly nine tenths observed a single time. The sequence derives from an older woman who had recovered from COVID-19. The sequencing input was PBMCs or T cells enriched from blood (not recorded which). The rearrangement joins TRBV19 to TRBJ1-5; possibly TRBD1 for D (5 bases). The CDR3 bases are TGTGCCAGTAGGGCAGGGTTTCAGCCCCAGCATTTT. Amino acid sequence: CASRAGFQPQHF.